The 8 T cell receptor beta chains in this list originate from one sample, sequenced in a study of T cell repertoires in cytomegalovirus infection. These receptors' antigens are unknown. TCRdb independently ran MiXCR on the reads; one entry per CDR3 protein. The sample contains 750,000 to 900,000 distinct CDR3 sequences, about 27% of which appear only once. The specimen comprised cultured CD8+ T cells from PBMCs, sampled from culture after CMV antigen stimulation. The receptor source for this set is a human donor in good health (CMV status not recorded). Some clones in this sample may be carry-over from other donors' samples.

This clonotype was detected ten times or more. V gene TRBV7-9 combines with J gene TRBJ1-5, with D perhaps matching TRBD1 (5 bases). In germline, CDR1 is SEHNR, CDR2 FQNEAQ (reference sequence). V lost 6 bases and J lost 2, with 11 bases in between. CDR3 size: 14 residues. The CDR3: CASSIGGGNQPQHF. The CDR3 bases are TGTGCCAGCAGTATCGGAGGGGGCAATCAGCCCCAGCATTTT.

This clonotype showed up just a few times. The CDR3 DNA follows: TGCGCCAGCAGCCAAACTGAGCCGGGAACTGAAGCTTTCTTT. Translated: CASSQTEPGTEAFF. The rearrangement links TRBV4-3 to TRBJ1-1; D unresolved. V was shortened by 2 bases and J by 5 bases, with 12 bases between the two germline ends. Germline V gives CDR1 LGHNA, CDR2 YSLEER. The CDR3 spans 14 residues.

The chain recombines TRBV7-9 with TRBJ1-2; D might be TRBD1 (6 bases). The ends were cut back, 5 bases at V and 3 bases at J, with 16 bases in the middle. Germline CDR1 reads SEHNR; CDR2 reads FQNEAQ (reference sequence). The CDR3 runs to 15 residues. CDR3 amino acids: CASSTTGRGDYGYTF. CDR3 nucleotides: TGTGCCAGCAGCACAACAGGGAGGGGAGACTATGGCTACACCTTC. The variable domain in full, with the rest retrieved from reference TRBV7-9 and TRBJ1-2, is DTGVSQNPRHKITKRGQNVTFRCDPISEHNRLYWYRQTLGQGPEFLTYFQNEAQLEKSRLLSDRFSAERPKGSFSTLEIQRTEQGDSAMYLCASSTTGRGDYGYTFGSGTRLTVV.

This clonotype came up once. This chain joins TRBV13 and TRBJ2-1, with 7 bases fitting TRBD1. Germline V lookup: CDR1 PRHDT, CDR2 FYEKMQ (reference sequence). With V trimmed by 4 bases and J by 9 bases, 6 bases remained unmatched. There are 13 residues in the CDR3. CDR3 region: CASSSTGVIEQFF. DNA for the CDR3: TGTGCCAGCAGCTCCACAGGGGTGATTGAGCAGTTCTTC. The full variable domain, its missing parts supplied by reference TRBV13 and TRBJ2-1, is AAGVIQSPRHLIKEKRETATLKCYPIPRHDTVYWYQQGPGQDPQFLISFYEKMQSDKGSIPDRFSAQQFSDYHSELNMSSLELGDSALYFCASSSTGVIEQFFGPGTRLTVL.

This clonotype was observed a few times. The rearrangement uses TRBV7-9 and TRBJ2-7, with a weak D call TRBD1 (8 bases). The CDR3 is made up of 15 amino acids. The germline CDR1 and CDR2 sequences are SEHNR and FQNEAQ (reference sequence). V shed 5 bases and J shed 2 bases, with 16 bases lying between them. CDR3 residues: CASSTRTGTTYEQYF. CDR3 DNA sequence: TGTGCCAGCAGCACCAGGACAGGGACTACCTACGAGCAGTACTTC.

In nucleotides, the CDR3 is TGTGCCACCTTGACAGGGGACTACGAGCAGTACTTC. Protein: CATLTGDYEQYF. The J gene is TRBJ2-7, the V gene TRBV6-1; TRBD1 agrees at 8 bases. Trimming at V came to 10 bases and at J to 3 bases, leaving 5 bases not matched to a gene. The length of the CDR3 is 12 residues. The germline V gene encodes CDR1 MNHNS and CDR2 SASEGT.

The rearrangement links TRBV3-1 to TRBJ1-2, with D perhaps matching TRBD1 (5 bases). The CDR3 loop spans 17 amino acids. Germline V gene lookup returns CDR1 LGHDT and CDR2 YNNKEL (reference sequence). Trimming pared 2 bases from V and 4 bases from J, leaving 20 bases between. CDR3: CASSQPFGRGVSYGYTF. CDR3 sequence (DNA): TGTGCCAGCAGCCAACCCTTTGGACGGGGCGTTAGCTATGGCTACACCTTC.

The chain uses TRBV7-9 and TRBJ2-7, with 11 bases aligning to TRBD2. CDR3 length: 15 residues. The junction had 7 bases not matched to a gene; V was cut back by 6 bases and J by 3 bases. CDR1 and CDR2 (germline): SEHNR, FQNEAQ (reference sequence). In DNA form, the CDR3 reads TGTGCCAGCAGTCTACTAGCGGGGGATCGCTACGAGCAGTACGTC. This codes for CASSLLAGDRYEQYV.